Detailed here is one T cell receptor beta chain. Its target antigen remains unknown. Per-base qualities were not stored, and no clone one base away is much larger. The cohort consisted of 650 to 700 healthy bone marrow donors. At the time of sampling, every cohort member was nominally healthy, though immune exposures that went unrecorded were likely present. The donor was CMV seropositive and belonged to the group of about 290 seropositive cohort members. A peripheral blood sample was collected from each donor, and TCR beta sequencing was performed on peripheral blood mononuclear cells. Genomic DNA extraction from the blood cell samples was performed with the Qiagen DNeasy Blood Extraction Kit. Library preparation used the immunoSEQ multiplex PCR assay. For the multiplex PCR, a mixture combining 60 forward primers for TCR Vbeta segments and 13 reverse primers for TCR Jbeta segments was used. The CDR3 region of rearranged TCR beta genes was amplified from genomic DNA with a multiplex PCR assay. The Illumina HiSeq System was used to sequence the amplified TCR beta libraries as 87-base-pair reads. On the study's bioinformatics: Across the 670 or so repertoires, a later analysis counted about 81 million unique TCR beta chains, 8.5 million to 12 million of which were shared by at least two donors. Raw reads were error-corrected and collapsed into unique sequences with a nearest-neighbor algorithm that merged closely related sequences to remove PCR and sequencing errors. V, D and J gene segments were assigned by aligning CDR3 sequences to IMGT reference sequences. For a sequence to be retained, a match of at least six nucleotides to both a V gene segment and a J gene segment was required. Rearrangements were classified as productive when the CDR3 lacked stop codons and remained in frame with V and J, and all other rearrangements were classified as non-productive. CDR3 was defined according to IMGT convention as the region running from the second conserved V-encoded cysteine to the conserved J-encoded phenylalanine. The earlier analysis of fewer than 700 of the donors excluded sequences that lacked an unambiguous match to a single V gene segment. An earlier analysis of over 450 of the donors classified V segments as functional when productive rearrangements were above 56.7% and as segregating when the standard deviation between donors was above 5%. To diagnose cytomegalovirus status from the catalog of TCR beta chain sequences, a statistical classification framework was built. V and J gene assignment, in a later analysis, came from comparing TCR nucleotide sequences with IMGT/GENE-DB human TR gene sequences. Using the TCRdist pipeline, a later analysis assigned CDR3 sequences along with most-parsimonious VDJ recombination scenarios. In a later analysis, each TCR beta chain was defined by its CDR3 amino acid sequence together with its V-gene family, and reads lacking a unique V-gene family were excluded. In a later analysis, 550 to 650 highly shared, low-generation-probability nucleotide sequences were removed to address suspected cross-contamination and a sequencing artifact. For each public chain, a later analysis derived a clonal expansion index from normalized ranks of inferred template counts within each repertoire. In a later analysis, generation probabilities were computed with a VDJ recombination model fitted to out-of-frame rearrangements, and the resulting probabilities were checked against IGoR. In a later analysis, TCR-TCR, TCR-HLA and TCR-CMV co-occurrence was scored with hypergeometric tests, and a repertoire-size bias correction was applied to TCR pairs. To estimate false discovery rates, a later analysis permuted the HLA or CMV assignments 20 times. In a later analysis, co-occurring TCRs were grouped using DBSCAN, and TCRdist sequence similarity was added for clustering within HLA-allele-positive subsets. Repertoires with fewer than 30,000 or more than 120,000 public chains, plus five repertoires with anomalous nucleotide sharing, were excluded from co-occurrence clustering. TCRdb provides this immuneACCESS table in a form limited to in-frame rearrangements. Some clones are lacking; in checked studies, under half of them reflect an unresolved V gene, and why the rest are absent is not known. Clonal size and the V and J genes are those of that table, whereas D and trimming came from the DNA. Here the sample has 150,000 to 170,000 clones; about 80% occur a single time. The ten most abundant clones make up roughly 13% of the sample.

This sample is part of a study of cytomegalovirus exposure and HLA in healthy donors (dated by TCRdb to about 2017). In terms of the full investigation: According to an earlier analysis of 587 of the donors, roughly 180 million T cells yielded 95 million to 140 million unique TCR beta sequences and about 280 Gb of sequence data. An early release that covered 640 HLA-typed donors contained approximately 290 gigabases of sequencing data and approximately 85 million unique TCR sequences. Of the approximately 400 genotyped donors, 81% fell in the genetic ancestry cluster associated with self-reported Caucasian donors. The study aimed to test whether signatures of past pathogen exposure could be identified by cataloging public T cell receptors. The T cell repertoires of roughly 660 subjects were profiled by immunosequencing and related to cytomegalovirus serostatus. In addition to the first cohort of 650 to 800 subjects, a separate validation cohort of approximately 120 different subjects was used. To predict cytomegalovirus infection status, the study brought together high-throughput TCR immunosequencing, statistical association of individual TCRs with disease status, and machine learning. To study patterns of TCR occurrence, a later analysis re-analyzed previously published TCR beta repertoires from several hundred donors and added high-resolution HLA genotyping. The later analysis used no new phenotypic data to find candidate immune exposures, relying instead on TCR beta sequences and their occurrence across donors. To decide whether each TCR beta V gene segment behaved as functional or pseudogenic, an earlier analysis of approximately 620 of the donors relied on high-throughput TCR beta sequencing. Donor age, sex, ethnicity and CMV serostatus were compiled alongside the repertoire data. A later genetic analysis took genome-wide SNP genotypes for about 55% of the 666 donors and used that subset as a discovery cohort. Every discovery cohort repertoire had been produced on one sequencing platform. Both class I and class II loci were covered by HLA typing, at four-digit resolution. Typing coverage differed by locus: A, B, C, DRB1 and DQB1 were typed in about 620-630 donors, DQA1 in 522, DPA1 in around 580, and DPB1 in about 450. A handful of DR-DQ haplotypes were handled as single units for association and clustering because linkage in the cohort was strong. Among some 400 genotyped donors of the cohort, an average of around 250,000 unique TCR beta nucleotide sequences was sequenced per donor, of which approximately 19% were non-productive.

Trimming at the junction amounts to 4 bases on V and 3 bases on J, and the germline ends lie 13 bases apart. Spanning cysteine to phenylalanine, the CDR3 consists of 14 amino acids. This entry keeps only the CDR3 DNA: 42 bases, framed from base 1. CDR1 SGHDT and CDR2 YYEEEE were looked up in the germline V gene. What the study reported, not specific to this receptor: In a later analysis, TCR association rates were found to vary across HLA loci, with the most associated TCRs seen for DRB1 alleles and the fewest for HLA-C alleles. In vitro tests confirmed that a few of the cytomegalovirus-associated TCR beta chains recognize cytomegalovirus antigens. A later genetic analysis reported fewer N-insertions in productive TCRs among donors in an Asian-associated ancestry cluster than the roughly 640-donor mean. In a later analysis, several top co-occurrence clusters were reported to appear linked to parvovirus B19, influenza, CMV and Epstein-Barr virus. Because HLA typing was missing for some donors at each locus, association tests included only the typed subset. CMV serostatus was the only immune exposure information available for the cohort. The classifier was reported to diagnose cytomegalovirus status with high specificity and sensitivity in both the original and validation cohorts. The earlier analysis of some 540 of the donors excluded 15 to 20 rarely observed V segments, including chromosome 9 orphons, because counts were too low. Roughly uniform sequencing depth across donors was assumed in presence/absence analyses, although this assumption may not hold. Correlated functional status among segregating V segments might be attributable to linkage disequilibrium, but an unknown experimental factor could not be ruled out. In this cohort, only TCR beta chains were sequenced, and detectable features were limited by the absence of alpha or paired-chain data. In a later genetic analysis, a missense DCLRE1C variant was associated with V-gene and J-gene trimming of TCR beta chains, and the association was replicated in an independent cohort. The sequencing pipeline was judged likely to have produced a cluster of highly shared sequence variants as a technical artifact. Broadly in line with IMGT annotations, most TCR beta V segments showed up in productive rearrangements about 87% or about 30% of the time in an earlier analysis of about 500 of the donors. In a later analysis, some 17,000 TCR beta sequences were associated with specific HLA alleles at a false discovery rate of 0.05. When HLA alleles, especially DR and DQ, strongly co-occurred, TCR associations were difficult to assign to individual alleles. The authors suggested that the approach could potentially be extended to other disease states and immunological phenotypes. The study gave a list of about 170 TCR beta chains associated with cytomegalovirus. A further reported finding was that TCR beta sequences accurately predicted the HLA-A and HLA-B alleles for most subjects in the first cohort. Some IMGT-functional V segments, including TRBV6-2 and TRBV6-3, could not be told apart with the 87-base-pair reads, so those segments were excluded. While some public TCRs were present in many individuals, most TCR sequences turned up only very rarely across donors. In a later analysis, HLA-associated TCR beta chains were found to be more clonally expanded and to have lower generation probabilities than equally common non-associated chains. Most CMV-associated TCR beta chains appeared to be HLA-restricted in a later analysis, and the HLA associations seemed to be driven largely by CMV exposure.

The V and J genes are TRBV5-6 and TRBJ2-5; matching of 8 bases hints at TRBD1 as the D gene. This receptor was identified in a man aged 25-45 years in good health and CMV-seropositive. The sample consisted of PBMCs. The CDR3: CASSGTGGEETQYF. The nucleotide sequence is TGTGCCAGCAGCGGAACAGGGGGGGAAGAGACCCAGTACTTC.